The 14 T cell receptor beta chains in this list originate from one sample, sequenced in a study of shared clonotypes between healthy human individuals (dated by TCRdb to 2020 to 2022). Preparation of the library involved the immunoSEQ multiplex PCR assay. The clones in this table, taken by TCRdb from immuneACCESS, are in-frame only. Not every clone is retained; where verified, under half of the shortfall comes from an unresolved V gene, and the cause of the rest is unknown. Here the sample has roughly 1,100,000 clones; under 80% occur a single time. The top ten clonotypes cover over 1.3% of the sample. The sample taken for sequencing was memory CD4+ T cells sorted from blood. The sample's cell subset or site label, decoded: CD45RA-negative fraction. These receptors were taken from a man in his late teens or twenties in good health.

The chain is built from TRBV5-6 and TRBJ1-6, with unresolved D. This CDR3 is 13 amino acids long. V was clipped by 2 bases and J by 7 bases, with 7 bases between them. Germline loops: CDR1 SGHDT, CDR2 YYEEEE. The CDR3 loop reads CASSFIGNSPLHF. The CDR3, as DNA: TGTGCCAGCAGCTTTATCGGAAATTCACCCCTCCACTTT. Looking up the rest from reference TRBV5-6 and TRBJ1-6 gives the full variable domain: DAGVTQSPTHLIKTRGQQVTLRCSPKSGHDTVSWYQQALGQGPQFIFQYYEEEERQRGNFPDRFSGHQFPNYSSELNVNALLLGDSALYLCASSFIGNSPLHFGNGTRLTVT.

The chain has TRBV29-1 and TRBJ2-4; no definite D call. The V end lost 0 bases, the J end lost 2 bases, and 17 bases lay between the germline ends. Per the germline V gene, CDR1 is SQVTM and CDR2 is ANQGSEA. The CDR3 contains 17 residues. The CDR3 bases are TGCAGCGTTGAAGATCGGCACCCGTCGCGTCCCAAAAACATTCAGTACTTC. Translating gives CSVEDRHPSRPKNIQYF.

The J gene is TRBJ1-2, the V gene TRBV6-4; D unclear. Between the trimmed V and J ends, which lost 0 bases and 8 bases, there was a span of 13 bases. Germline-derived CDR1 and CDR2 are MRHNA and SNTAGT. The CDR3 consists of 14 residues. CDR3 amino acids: CASSDSGGPLGYTF. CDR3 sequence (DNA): TGTGCCAGCAGTGACTCAGGCGGGCCTTTAGGCTACACCTTC.

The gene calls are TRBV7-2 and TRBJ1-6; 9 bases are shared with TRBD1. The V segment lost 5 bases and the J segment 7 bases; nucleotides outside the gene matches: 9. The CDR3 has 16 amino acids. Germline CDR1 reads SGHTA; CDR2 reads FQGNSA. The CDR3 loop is CASSPQGALPNSPLHF. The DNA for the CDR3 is TGTGCCAGCAGCCCACAGGGGGCCCTTCCCAATTCACCCCTCCACTTT.

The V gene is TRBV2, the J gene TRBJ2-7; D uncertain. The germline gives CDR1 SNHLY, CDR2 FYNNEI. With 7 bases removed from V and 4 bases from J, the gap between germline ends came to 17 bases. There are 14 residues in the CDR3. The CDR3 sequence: CASNLPGLRYEQYF. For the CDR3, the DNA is TGTGCCAGCAACCTACCGGGCCTCCGGTACGAGCAGTACTTC. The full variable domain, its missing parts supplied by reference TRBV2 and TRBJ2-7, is EPEVTQTPSHQVTQMGQEVILRCVPISNHLYFYWYRQILGQKVEFLVSFYNNEISEKSEIFDDQFSVERPDGSNFTLKIRSTKLEDSAMYFCASNLPGLRYEQYFGPGTRLTVT.

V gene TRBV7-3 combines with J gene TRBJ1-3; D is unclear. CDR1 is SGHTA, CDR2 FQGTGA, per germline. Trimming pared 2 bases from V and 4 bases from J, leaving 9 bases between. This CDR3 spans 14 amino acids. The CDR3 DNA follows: TGTGCCAGCAGCTTAGGAACGGGGGGAAACACCATATATTTT. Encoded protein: CASSLGTGGNTIYF.

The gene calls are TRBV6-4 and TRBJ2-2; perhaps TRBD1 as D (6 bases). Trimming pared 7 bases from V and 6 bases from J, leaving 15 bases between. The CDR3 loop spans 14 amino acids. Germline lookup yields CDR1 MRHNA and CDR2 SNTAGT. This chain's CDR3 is CASTEKGGAGELFF. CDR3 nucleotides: TGTGCCAGCACTGAGAAAGGGGGTGCCGGGGAGCTGTTTTTT.

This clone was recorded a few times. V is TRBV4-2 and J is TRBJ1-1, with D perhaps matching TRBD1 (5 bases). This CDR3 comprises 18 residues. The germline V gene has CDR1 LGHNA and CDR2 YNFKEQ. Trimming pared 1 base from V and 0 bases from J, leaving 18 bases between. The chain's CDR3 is CASSQVTWAGLMNTEAFF. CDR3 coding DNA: TGTGCCAGCAGCCAAGTCACCTGGGCAGGGTTAATGAACACTGAAGCTTTCTTT.

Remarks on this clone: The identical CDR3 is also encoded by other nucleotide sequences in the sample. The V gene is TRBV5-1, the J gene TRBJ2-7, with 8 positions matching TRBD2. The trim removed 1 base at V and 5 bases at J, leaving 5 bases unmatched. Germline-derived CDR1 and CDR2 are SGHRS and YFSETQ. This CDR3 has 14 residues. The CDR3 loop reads CASSLTGLGDEQYF. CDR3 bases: TGCGCCAGCAGCTTGACGGGACTAGGCGACGAGCAGTACTTC.

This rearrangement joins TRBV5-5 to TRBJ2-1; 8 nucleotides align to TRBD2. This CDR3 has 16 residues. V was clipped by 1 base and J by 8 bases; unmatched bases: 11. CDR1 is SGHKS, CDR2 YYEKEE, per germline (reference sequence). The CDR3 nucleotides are TGTGCCAGCAGCTTGAACGTAGCGGGACTCGGGGATGAGCAGTTCTTC. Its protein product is CASSLNVAGLGDEQFF.

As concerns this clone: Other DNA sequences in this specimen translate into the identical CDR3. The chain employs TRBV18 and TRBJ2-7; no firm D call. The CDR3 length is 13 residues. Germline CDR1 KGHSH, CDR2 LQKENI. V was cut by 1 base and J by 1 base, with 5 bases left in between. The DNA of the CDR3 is TGTGCCAGCTCACCACAGGGTTCCTACGAGCAGTACTTC. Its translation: CASSPQGSYEQYF.

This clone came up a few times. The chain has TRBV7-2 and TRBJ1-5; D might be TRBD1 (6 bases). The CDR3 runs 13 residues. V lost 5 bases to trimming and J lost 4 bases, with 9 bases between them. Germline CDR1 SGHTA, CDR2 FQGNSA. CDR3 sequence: CASSAQGNQPQHF. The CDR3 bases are TGTGCCAGCAGCGCCCAGGGGAATCAGCCCCAGCATTTT.

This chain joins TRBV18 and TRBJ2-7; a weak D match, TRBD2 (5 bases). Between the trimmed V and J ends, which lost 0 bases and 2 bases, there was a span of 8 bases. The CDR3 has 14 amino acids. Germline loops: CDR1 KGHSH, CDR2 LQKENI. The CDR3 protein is CASSPPDGTYEQYF. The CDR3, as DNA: TGTGCCAGCTCACCACCGGACGGGACCTACGAGCAGTACTTC. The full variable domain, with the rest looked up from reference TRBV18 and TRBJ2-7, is NAGVMQNPRHLVRRRGQEARLRCSPMKGHSHVYWYRQLPEEGLKFMVYLQKENIIDESGMPKERFSAEFPKEGPSILRIQQVVRGDSAAYFCASSPPDGTYEQYFGPGTRLTVT.

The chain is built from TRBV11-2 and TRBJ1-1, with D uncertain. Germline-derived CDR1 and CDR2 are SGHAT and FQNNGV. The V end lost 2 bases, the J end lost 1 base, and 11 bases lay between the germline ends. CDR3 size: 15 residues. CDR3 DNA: TGTGCCAGCAGCTTATTCGTCACGACGAACACTGAAGCTTTCTTT. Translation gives CASSLFVTTNTEAFF.